The rows below give T cell receptor beta chains drawn from one sample of a study of blood T cell repertoires in COVID-19. Data came from immunoSEQ multiplex PCR; TCRdb stores just in-frame clones and leaves some out. Here the sample spans about 520,000 clones, 70% to 90% being singletons. The sequenced sample was peripheral blood. These receptors all stem from a human donor in a cohort sampled during active COVID-19. CDR3s include the opening cysteine and the closing phenylalanine or tryptophan. The order of the fields is V gene, D gene, J gene, clone size, CDR3 protein, CDR3 DNA. D genes are given only for firm matches. Clone size is given for some rows only: seen once, a few or many times, or a class if the clone is expanded.

TRBV2	TRBD2	TRBJ2-5	.	CASSPQGLAGVWETQYF	TGTGCCAGCAGTCCCCAGGGCCTAGCGGGAGTCTGGGAGACCCAGTACTTC
TRBV7-2	TRBD1	TRBJ1-5	.	CASSLPDRAGSNQPQHF	TGTGCCAGCAGCTTACCGGACAGGGCGGGGAGCAATCAGCCCCAGCATTTT
TRBV7-2	TRBD1	TRBJ2-7	.	CATTTGGWSEQYF	TGTGCCACCACGACAGGGGGCTGGAGCGAGCAGTACTTC
TRBV28	TRBD1	TRBJ2-7	.	CASIRTGRREQYF	TGTGCCAGCATTAGGACAGGGCGCCGCGAGCAGTACTTC
TRBV5-5	TRBD1	TRBJ2-2	.	CASSWDRVGGELFF	TGTGCCAGCAGCTGGGACAGGGTTGGCGGGGAGCTGTTTTTT
TRBV2	TRBD1	TRBJ2-1	.	CASSEEETGGNEQFF	TGTGCCAGCAGTGAGGAGGAGACAGGGGGCAATGAGCAGTTCTTC
TRBV28	.	TRBJ1-1	once	CASSLAGTFEAFF	TGTGCCAGCAGTTTAGCTGGGACATTTGAAGCTTTCTTT
TRBV6-5	TRBD2	TRBJ2-7	.	CASTEVAGEIDEQYF	TGTGCCAGCACCGAAGTAGCGGGAGAGATCGACGAGCAGTACTTC
TRBV10-1	TRBD2	TRBJ2-1	.	CASSEVGVSGSFKGFDEQFF	TGCGCCAGCAGTGAGGTTGGGGTTAGCGGGAGTTTTAAAGGGTTCGATGAGCAGTTCTTC
TRBV21-1	.	TRBJ2-7	.	CASSKSDLPLGYEQYF	TGTGCCAGCAGCAAAAGTGATCTACCCCTAGGCTACGAGCAGTACTTC
TRBV9	TRBD2	TRBJ2-3	.	CASSALAGYTDTQYF	TGTGCCAGCAGCGCCCTAGCGGGATACACAGATACGCAGTATTTT
TRBV7-9	.	TRBJ2-6	.	CASSNSALVANVLTF	TGTGCCAGCAGCAATAGCGCCCTAGTGGCCAACGTCCTGACTTTC
TRBV28	.	TRBJ1-5	.	CASSLTRDGRGQPQHF	TGTGCCAGCAGTTTGACCCGGGACGGGAGAGGTCAGCCCCAGCATTTT
TRBV7-9	.	TRBJ1-4	.	CASSSTGSTNEKLFF	TGTGCCAGCAGCTCGACAGGCTCGACTAATGAAAAACTGTTTTTT
TRBV6-5	TRBD1	TRBJ1-1	.	CASSFTGGAGNTEAFF	TGTGCCAGCAGTTTCACAGGGGGCGCAGGAAACACTGAAGCTTTCTTT
TRBV27	TRBD2	TRBJ2-5	.	CASSLFLAGGPQTQYF	TGTGCCAGCAGTTTATTTTTGGCGGGAGGGCCTCAGACCCAGTACTTC
TRBV29-1	TRBD2	TRBJ2-5	.	CSVSTGGHKETQYF	TGCAGCGTTTCAACGGGAGGCCATAAAGAGACCCAGTACTTC
TRBV27	TRBD1	TRBJ1-1	.	CASSYRQGPNTEAFF	TGTGCCAGCAGTTACCGACAGGGACCGAACACTGAAGCTTTCTTT
TRBV28	TRBD2	TRBJ2-7	.	CASSLERGGRFRSYEQYF	TGTGCCAGCAGCCTCGAAAGGGGCGGGAGGTTCAGGTCCTACGAGCAGTACTTC
TRBV5-6	.	TRBJ2-2	.	CASSVRGADTGELFF	TGTGCCAGCAGCGTCAGGGGGGCGGACACCGGGGAGCTGTTTTTT
TRBV28	TRBD2	TRBJ2-7	.	CASTTGGAGAADEQYF	TGTGCCAGCACCACGGGGGGAGCGGGGGCTGCAGACGAGCAGTACTTC
TRBV15	.	TRBJ1-3	.	CATSRELGGGIGNTIYF	TGTGCCACCAGCAGAGAGTTAGGGGGTGGTATCGGAAACACCATATATTTT
TRBV5-5	TRBD1	TRBJ1-1	few	CASSTEPGQDREAFF	TGTGCCAGCAGCACGGAACCGGGACAGGACAGGGAAGCTTTCTTT
TRBV2	TRBD1	TRBJ1-6	.	CASSPGTGGPLLHF	TGTGCCAGCAGCCCCGGGACAGGGGGTCCCCTACTCCACTTT
TRBV12-5	TRBD1	TRBJ2-1	.	CASGMIPGQGPYNEQFF	TGTGCTAGTGGCATGATACCGGGACAGGGGCCCTACAATGAGCAGTTCTTC